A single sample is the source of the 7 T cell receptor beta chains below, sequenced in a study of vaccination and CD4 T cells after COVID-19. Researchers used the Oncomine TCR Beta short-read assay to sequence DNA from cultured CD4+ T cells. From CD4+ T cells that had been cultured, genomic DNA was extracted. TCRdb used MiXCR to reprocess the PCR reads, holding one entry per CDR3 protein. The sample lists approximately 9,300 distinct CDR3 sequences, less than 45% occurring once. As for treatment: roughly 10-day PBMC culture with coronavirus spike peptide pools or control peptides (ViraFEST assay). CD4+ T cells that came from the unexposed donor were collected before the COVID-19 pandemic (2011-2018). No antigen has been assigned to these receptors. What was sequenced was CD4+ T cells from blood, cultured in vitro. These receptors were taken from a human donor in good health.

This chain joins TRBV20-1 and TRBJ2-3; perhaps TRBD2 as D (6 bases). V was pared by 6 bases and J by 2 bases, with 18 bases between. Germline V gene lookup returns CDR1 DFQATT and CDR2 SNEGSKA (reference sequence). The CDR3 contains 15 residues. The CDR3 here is CSAPTLATSTDTQYF. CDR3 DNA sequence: TGCAGTGCCCCCACACTAGCAACCTCCACAGATACGCAGTATTTT.

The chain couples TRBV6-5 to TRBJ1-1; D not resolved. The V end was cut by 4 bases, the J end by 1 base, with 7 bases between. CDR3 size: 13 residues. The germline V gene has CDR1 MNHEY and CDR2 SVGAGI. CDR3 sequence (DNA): TGTGCCAGCAGTTGGAAGGCGAACACTGAAGCTTTCTTT. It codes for CASSWKANTEAFF.

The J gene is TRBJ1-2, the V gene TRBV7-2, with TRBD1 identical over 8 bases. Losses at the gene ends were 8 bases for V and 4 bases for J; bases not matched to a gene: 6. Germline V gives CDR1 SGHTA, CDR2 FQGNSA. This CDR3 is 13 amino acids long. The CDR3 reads CASGTGQGYGYTF. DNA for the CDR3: TGTGCCAGCGGCACCGGACAGGGCTATGGCTACACCTTC.

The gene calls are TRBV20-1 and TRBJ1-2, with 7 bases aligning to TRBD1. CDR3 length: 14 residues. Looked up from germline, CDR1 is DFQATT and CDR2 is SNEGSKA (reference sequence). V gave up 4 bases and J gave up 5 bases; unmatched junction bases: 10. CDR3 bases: TGCAGTGCTACCAGGCGACAGGGCGGGTATGGCTACACCTTC. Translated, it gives CSATRRQGGYGYTF.

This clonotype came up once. CDR3 in amino acids: CASSFMTSGRDEQFF. The DNA for the CDR3 is TGTGCCAGCAGCTTTATGACTAGCGGGAGGGATGAGCAGTTCTTC. The chain links TRBV11-3 to TRBJ2-1; 14 bases map to TRBD2. The CDR3 is 15 amino acids. V lost 3 bases to trimming and J lost 8 bases; unmatched junction nucleotides: 3. The germline gives CDR1 SGHNT, CDR2 YENEEA.

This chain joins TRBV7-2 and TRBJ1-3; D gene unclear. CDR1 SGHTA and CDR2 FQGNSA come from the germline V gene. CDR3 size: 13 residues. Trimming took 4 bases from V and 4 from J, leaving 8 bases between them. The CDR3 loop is CASSSGFGNTIYF. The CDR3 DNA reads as TGTGCCAGCAGCTCAGGTTTCGGAAACACCATATATTTT.

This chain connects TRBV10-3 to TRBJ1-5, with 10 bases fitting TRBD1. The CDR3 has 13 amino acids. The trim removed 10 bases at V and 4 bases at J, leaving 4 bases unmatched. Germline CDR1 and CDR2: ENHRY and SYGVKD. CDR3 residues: CATGTGVNQPQHF. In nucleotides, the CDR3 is TGTGCCACCGGGACAGGGGTAAATCAGCCCCAGCATTTT.